The sequence of this TCR beta chain was determined in a study of OX40 agonist ivuxolimab in advanced cancers. Study-level background: Ivuxolimab, an agonistic anti-OX40 (CD134) antibody, was given to patients.

Method: immunoSEQ multiplex PCR; TCRdb's copy keeps in-frame clones and lacks some. The data contain approximately 30,000 clones, approximately 89% of them singletons. The CDR3 has 19 amino acids. Germline V gene sequence: CDR1 SGHNT, CDR2 YYREEE (reference sequence). V lost 5 bases to trimming and J lost 2 bases, with 26 bases between them. The material sequenced was CD4+ or CD8+ T cells sorted from blood, taken in a trial of the OX40 agonist ivuxolimab. V is TRBV5-4 and J is TRBJ2-1; no definite D call. The origin of this receptor is an adult with an advanced solid tumor such as melanoma, head and neck, liver or kidney cancer. CDR3 amino acids: CASSNLGMQPKLTYNEQFF. DNA for the CDR3: TGTGCCAGCAGTAACTTGGGGATGCAGCCCAAGCTTACCTACAATGAGCAGTTCTTC.